This is a list of T cell receptor beta chains from one sample in a study of OX40 agonist ivuxolimab in advanced cancers. Sequencing was performed with immunoSEQ multiplex PCR; in TCRdb, only in-frame clones are kept and a portion is missing. The table records about 83,000 clones, around 84% of them present only once. The sequencing here drew on CD4+ or CD8+ T cells sorted from blood, taken in a trial of the OX40 agonist ivuxolimab. These receptors were obtained from an adult with an advanced solid tumor such as melanoma, head and neck, liver or kidney cancer. The CDR3 runs from the conserved cysteine through the conserved F or W. D genes are given only for firm matches. Clone size is stated in some rows and not others, as once, few, many or a class when expanded.

13 | TRBJ2-2 | . | . | TRBV18 | CASSPQNTGELFF | TGTGCCAGCTCACCGCAGAACACCGGGGAGCTGTTTTTT
11 | TRBJ1-2 | . | . | TRBV28 | CASSFSGGYTF | TGTGCCAGCAGTTTCTCTGGAGGCTACACCTTC
15 | TRBJ2-1 | few | . | TRBV9 | CASSVEGNHNNEQFF | TGTGCCAGCAGCGTAGAGGGGAACCACAACAATGAGCAGTTCTTC
13 | TRBJ1-1 | . | . | TRBV6-5 | CASSYDMDTEAFF | TGTGCCAGCAGCTATGATATGGACACTGAAGCTTTCTTT
15 | TRBJ2-1 | . | TRBD2 | TRBV2 | CASSVLGGNYNEQFF | TGTGCCAGCAGTGTATTGGGGGGGAACTACAATGAGCAGTTCTTC
14 | TRBJ2-2 | . | . | TRBV18 | CASSVQGNTGELFF | TGTGCCAGCTCAGTACAGGGGAACACCGGGGAGCTGTTTTTT
14 | TRBJ2-5 | . | TRBD2 | TRBV7-7 | CASTRTSTSETQYF | TGTGCTAGCACCCGGACTAGCACCTCGGAGACCCAGTACTTC
14 | TRBJ2-1 | . | . | TRBV4-3 | CASSHGQSYNEQFF | TGCGCCAGCAGCCATGGACAGTCCTACAATGAGCAGTTCTTC
15 | TRBJ1-2 | . | . | TRBV5-4 | CASSHKTGTYYGYTF | TGTGCCAGCAGTCACAAAACAGGGACTTATTATGGCTACACCTTC
10 | TRBJ2-7 | . | . | TRBV28 | CASGGREQYF | TGTGCCAGCGGTGGACGAGAGCAGTACTTC
14 | TRBJ2-5 | . | . | TRBV27 | CATKTEWQGGTQYF | TGTGCCACCAAAACCGAATGGCAGGGTGGGACCCAGTACTTC